This T cell receptor (beta chain) comes out of a study of cytomegalovirus exposure and HLA in healthy donors. On this clone itself: Its antigen remains unidentified.

Study-level results: About 87% or about 30% of the time was how often most TCR beta V segments were productive, according to an earlier analysis. A later analysis reportedly found fewer N-insertions in an Asian-associated ancestry cluster than the roughly 670-donor mean. 164 TCR beta chains were listed as cytomegalovirus-associated. V- and J-gene trimming in TCR beta was tied to a missense DCLRE1C variant by an analysis performed later.

PCR was performed using 60 Vbeta and 13 Jbeta primers. Profiling relied on immunoSEQ multiplex PCR, and the TCRdb table lists in-frame clones only, not all of them. The table has roughly 150,000 clones, approximately 80% seen once; the top ten hold around 2%. Germline-derived CDR1 and CDR2 are ENHRY and SYGVKD. The V segment lost 3 bases and the J segment 1 base; nucleotides outside the gene matches: 2. The CDR3 covers 14 residues. Sequencing input: PBMCs. This sequence joins TRBV10-3 and TRBJ1-1; 7 positions match TRBD1. This receptor was obtained from a man aged 30 to 39 in good health and CMV-seronegative. CDR3 DNA: TGTGCCATCAGTGAAGGGACAGCGAACACTGAAGCTTTCTTT. Protein: CAISEGTANTEAFF.